This T cell receptor beta chain was profiled in a study of blood T cell repertoires in COVID-19. Study background: Both acute and convalescent COVID-19 samples were obtained from the United States, Italy and Spain. In each case, the material was cDNA or gDNA derived from T cells, B-cell-depleted T cells, or PBMCs.

Method: immunoSEQ multiplex PCR; TCRdb's copy keeps in-frame clones and lacks some. Of tens of thousands of clones listed, 80% to 90% were seen once; the top ten hold around 10%. The count of this clone is one. Trimming left V 9 bases short and J 4 bases short, with 16 bases between. The CDR3 sequence is 13 residues long. The sequenced sample was peripheral blood. The sequence derives from an older man with acute or convalescent COVID-19. V is TRBV12-3 or TRBV12-4 and J is TRBJ2-7; D may be TRBD1 (6 bases). This CDR3 is CASSSGVGYEQYF. In DNA, the CDR3 is TGTGCCAGTAGCTCAGGGGTTGGGTACGAGCAGTACTTC.